This T cell receptor (beta chain) was observed in a study of shared clonotypes between healthy human individuals. About the research overall: Plates per donor: three CD4 naive, three CD4 memory, two CD8 naive, one CD8 memory. Study-wide points: Donor scarcity curtailed the genetic and exposure-history diversity represented herein. Non-shared clonotypes were found to have lower generation probabilities than the clonotypes that were shared by all four of the sorted-subset donors.

Approximately 30,000 T cell genomes (approximately 180 ng DNA) went into each sorted-subset replicate. Method: immunoSEQ multiplex PCR; TCRdb's copy keeps in-frame clones and lacks some. The sample gives roughly 2.5 million clones, about 92% of which show up once; 0.14% is in the top ten. On this clone itself: Its antigen is still unknown.

Material: naive CD4+ T cells sorted from blood. Subset denoted: CD45RA+ positively selected. The clonotype comes from a man younger than 30 in good health.

CDR3: CASSLLPAGAYTDTQYF. Written as DNA, the CDR3 is TGTGCCAGCAGTTTACTTCCTGCGGGGGCCTACACAGATACGCAGTATTTT. J is TRBJ2-3 and V is TRBV28, with D possibly being TRBD2 (7 bases). Germline assignment: CDR1 MDHEN and CDR2 SYDVKM. V was clipped by 2 bases and J by 2 bases, with 17 bases between them. CDR3 length equals 17 residues. The full variable domain, with the rest looked up from reference TRBV28 and TRBJ2-3, is DVKVTQSSRYLVKRTGEKVFLECVQDMDHENMFWYRQDPGLGLRLIYFSYDVKMKEKGDIPEGYSVSREKKERFSLILESASTNQTSMYLCASSLLPAGAYTDTQYFGPGTRLTVL.